Listed below are T cell receptor beta chains from one sample, sequenced in a study of T cells in Graves' hyperthyroidism and ophthalmopathy. TCRdb re-called the multiplex PCR reads through MiXCR, storing one row per CDR3 protein. The sample includes about 380,000 distinct CDR3 sequences, around 14% of them seen just once. The specimen sequenced was blood. The receptors shown here come from an older woman with Graves' hyperthyroidism. The CDR3 runs from the conserved cysteine through the conserved F or W. A D gene is named only where the DNA matches it firmly. Some rows mark clone size as missing; the rest say once, few, many or name a class of expanded clone.

V	J	size	D	DNA	CDR3
TRBV11-2	TRBJ2-7	many	.	TGTGCCAGCAGCGTCGGACACGGACTCTACGAGCAGTACTTC	CASSVGHGLYEQYF
TRBV6-2/TRBV6-3	TRBJ1-2	once	.	TGTGCCAGCAGTTACACTAGCGGGAGCTATGGCTACACCTTC	CASSYTSGSYGYTF
TRBV12-3/TRBV12-4	TRBJ2-7	many	TRBD2	TGTGCCAGCAGCGCCTCGACTAGCGGAAGGGCCTACGAGCAGTACTTC	CASSASTSGRAYEQYF
TRBV7-8	TRBJ2-3	many	.	TGTGCCAGCACCAAGGGAGGTTTTGCGTATTTT	CASTKGGFAYF
TRBV5-1	TRBJ2-2	.	TRBD2	TGCGCCAGCAGCTTCGTCGCGGGAGGGGGCACCACCGGGGAGCTGTTTTTT	CASSFVAGGGTTGELFF
TRBV20-1	TRBJ1-2	many	.	TGCAGTGCTAGAGCTCTAACCCAGGGTGGGGGGTATGGCTACACCTTC	CSARALTQGGGYGYTF
TRBV2	TRBJ2-7	many	TRBD1	TGTGCCAGCAGGGACAGGGCAACCTACGAGCAGTACTTC	CASRDRATYEQYF
TRBV19	TRBJ1-1	many	.	TGTGCCAGTAGTACAGGGTCGGGCACTGAAGCTTTCTTT	CASSTGSGTEAFF
TRBV9	TRBJ2-3	.	TRBD2	TGTGCCAGCAGCGTAGGTGGCAGGGAGGGCGATACGCAGTATTTT	CASSVGGREGDTQYF
TRBV19	TRBJ1-2	few	TRBD1	TGTGCCAGTAGCCGACAGGGCCTCCTTTTGGGCTACACCTTC	CASSRQGLLLGYTF
TRBV7-8	TRBJ2-2	few	TRBD1	TGTGCCAGCAGCTTAGCGCTAGGTCGACAGGGGCCCCCCGGGGAGCTGTTTTTT	CASSLALGRQGPPGELFF
TRBV11-2	TRBJ2-5	.	.	TGTGCCAGCACCCTGTTTGGAGGAGAAGAGACCCAGTACTTC	CASTLFGGEETQYF
TRBV7-9	TRBJ2-7	.	TRBD1	TGTGCCAGCAGCTCCCCGAGGACAGGGCGACACGAGCAGTACTTC	CASSSPRTGRHEQYF
TRBV19	TRBJ1-5	.	.	TGTGCCAGTAACACCTACAATCAGCCCCAGCATTTT	CASNTYNQPQHF
TRBV18	TRBJ1-1	many	TRBD1	TGTGCCAGCTCCCCCCAGGGGGCGCGAACTGAAGCTTTCTTT	CASSPQGARTEAFF
TRBV6-2/TRBV6-3	TRBJ2-7	many	.	TGTGCCAGCGGTCCTCTTATGCCCTACGAGCAGTACTTC	CASGPLMPYEQYF
TRBV19	TRBJ2-7	many	TRBD1	TGTGCCAGTAGTATAGATGATGGGACAGGGGAGCAGCAGTACTTC	CASSIDDGTGEQQYF
TRBV30	TRBJ1-3	many	.	TGTGCCTGGAGTTTAGGACAGAGGATCTCTGGAAACACCATATATTTT	CAWSLGQRISGNTIYF
TRBV27	TRBJ2-1	.	TRBD2	TGTGCCAGCCGGGCGGGGGGTGTACATGAGCAGTTCTTC	CASRAGGVHEQFF
TRBV6-5	TRBJ2-7	.	TRBD2	TGTGCCAGCAGTTACTCGGGTGTTAGCGGGAGTCAGGAGCAGTACTTC	CASSYSGVSGSQEQYF
TRBV11-1	TRBJ2-1	many	TRBD1	TGTGCCAGCAGCAATAGACAGGGGGCGCGAAATGAGCAGTTCTTC	CASSNRQGARNEQFF
TRBV11-3	TRBJ2-7	.	.	TGTGCCAGCAGCGAAACCGGGGCGGGACTTTGCGAGCAGTACTTC	CASSETGAGLCEQYF
TRBV12-3/TRBV12-4	TRBJ2-3	many	TRBD2	TGTGCCAGCAGTTTGTTTGCGGGAGGGCCGGGAGATACGCAGTATTTT	CASSLFAGGPGDTQYF
TRBV4-2	TRBJ2-1	.	.	TGTGCCAGCAGCCAAGCTACGGGACCGACCTCCTACAATGAGCAGTTCTTC	CASSQATGPTSYNEQFF
TRBV20-1	TRBJ2-1	many	.	TGCAGTGCTAGAAGGGGCGCGTACAATGAGCAGTTCTTC	CSARRGAYNEQFF
TRBV27	TRBJ1-6	.	TRBD1	TGTGCCAGCAGTTACGGACAGGGGGGACCCCTCCACTTT	CASSYGQGGPLHF
TRBV2	TRBJ2-5	many	.	TGTGCCAGCAGTGAATCCCCCAGTGGAGAGACCCAGTACTTC	CASSESPSGETQYF
TRBV18	TRBJ1-1	.	.	TGTGCCAGCTCACCACCGGGTCTGATGAACACTGAAGCTTTCTTT	CASSPPGLMNTEAFF
TRBV6-1	TRBJ1-1	many	.	TGTGCCAGCAGTGAATTTCGGAACACTGAAGCTTTCTTT	CASSEFRNTEAFF
TRBV7-9	TRBJ1-1	many	TRBD1	TGTGCCAGCAGCCGGACAGGGGGTAGAAGGACTGAAGCTTTCTTT	CASSRTGGRRTEAFF
TRBV28	TRBJ2-7	many	.	TGTGCCAGCAGCCAGGGACTCTACGAGCAGTACTTC	CASSQGLYEQYF
TRBV7-8	TRBJ1-5	few	.	TGTGCCAGCGGGGGGGGGCGAGGCAATCAGCCCCAGCATTTT	CASGGGRGNQPQHF
TRBV19	TRBJ2-2	many	.	TGTGCCAGTAGTATCCCCCGGGACGGGAACACCGGGGAGCTGTTTTTT	CASSIPRDGNTGELFF
TRBV6-1	TRBJ2-7	.	.	TGTGCCAGCAGTTCCCCGTTACGGGAATCCTACGAGCAGTACTTC	CASSSPLRESYEQYF
TRBV10-3	TRBJ2-4	many	.	TGTGCCATCAGTGATGTTAGGGGAGCCAAAAACATTCAGTACTTC	CAISDVRGAKNIQYF
TRBV10-1	TRBJ2-5	.	.	TGCGCCAGCAGGGGGGCCGTGACCGGAGAGACCCAGTACTTC	CASRGAVTGETQYF
TRBV28	TRBJ2-7	.	TRBD1	TGTGCCAGCAGTCTGGGACAAACAGGGGCTTGGAAAGTCGAGCAGTACTTC	CASSLGQTGAWKVEQYF